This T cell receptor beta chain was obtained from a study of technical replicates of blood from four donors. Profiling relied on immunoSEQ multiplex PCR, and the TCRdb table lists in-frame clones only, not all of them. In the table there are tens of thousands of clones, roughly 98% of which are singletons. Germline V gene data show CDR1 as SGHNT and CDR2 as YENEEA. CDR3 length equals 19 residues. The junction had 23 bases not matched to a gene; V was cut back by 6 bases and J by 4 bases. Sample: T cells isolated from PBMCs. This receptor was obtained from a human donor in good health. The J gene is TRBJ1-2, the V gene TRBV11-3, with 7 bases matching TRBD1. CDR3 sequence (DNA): TGTGCCAGCAGTACGAGAACCCTGTGGGGACAGTCACCTTTCTATGGCTACACCTTC. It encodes CASSTRTLWGQSPFYGYTF. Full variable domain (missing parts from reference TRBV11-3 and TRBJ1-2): EAGVVQSPRYKIIEKKQPVAFWCNPISGHNTLYWYLQNLGQGPELLIRYENEEAVDDSQLPKDRFSAERLKGVDSTLKIQPAELGDSAVYLCASSTRTLWGQSPFYGYTFGSGTRLTVV.